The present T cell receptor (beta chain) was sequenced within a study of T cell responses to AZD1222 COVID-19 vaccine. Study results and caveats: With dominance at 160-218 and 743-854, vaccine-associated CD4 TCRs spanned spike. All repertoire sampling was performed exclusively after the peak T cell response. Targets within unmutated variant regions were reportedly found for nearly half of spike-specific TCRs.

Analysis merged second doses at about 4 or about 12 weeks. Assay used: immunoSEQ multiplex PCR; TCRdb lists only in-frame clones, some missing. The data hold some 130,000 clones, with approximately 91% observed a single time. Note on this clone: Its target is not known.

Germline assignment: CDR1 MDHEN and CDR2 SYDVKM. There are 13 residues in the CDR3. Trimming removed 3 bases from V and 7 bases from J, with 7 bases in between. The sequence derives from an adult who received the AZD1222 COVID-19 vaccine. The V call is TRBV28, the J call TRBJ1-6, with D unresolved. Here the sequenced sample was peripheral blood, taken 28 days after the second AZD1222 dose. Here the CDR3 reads CASSFQSNSPLHF. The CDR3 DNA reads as TGTGCCAGCAGTTTTCAATCAAATTCACCCCTCCACTTT.